Listed below are T cell receptor beta chains from one sample, sequenced in a study of blood T cells in healthy people across ages. TCRdb recomputed calls from the 5' RACE reads with MiXCR, one row per CDR3 protein. The data show more than 500,000 distinct CDR3 sequences, about a quarter seen once. These sequences were also reported in another study, on T cells of mothers and their children.

Sample: blood. Source of these receptors: a boy between 2 and 10 years old in good health. Each CDR3 is given with its conserved first and last residue. The D gene is left open where the match is weak. Clone size is not always given. Where it is, it says once, few, many or a class for expanded clones.

size	D	J	length	V	CDR3	DNA
few	TRBD1	TRBJ2-4	15	TRBV12-5	CASGWDRGPKNIQYF	TGTGCTAGTGGCTGGGACAGGGGGCCCAAAAACATTCAGTACTTC
NA	TRBD2	TRBJ2-1	14	TRBV20-1	CSARGLEAYNEQFF	TGCAGTGCTAGGGGACTAGAAGCTTACAATGAGCAGTTCTTC
NA	NA	TRBJ1-1	13	TRBV7-2	CASSATLNTEAFF	TGTGCCAGCAGCGCCACACTGAACACTGAAGCTTTCTTT
few	NA	TRBJ1-3	14	TRBV25-1	CASSEGHQRGTIYF	TGTGCCAGCAGTGAAGGCCATCAGAGAGGCACCATATATTTT
NA	NA	TRBJ2-1	12	TRBV9	CASSSRINEQFF	TGTGCCAGCAGCTCCCGGATAAATGAGCAGTTCTTC
few	NA	TRBJ1-6	15	TRBV25-1	CASSEYGAGIRPLHF	TGTGCCAGCAGTGAATATGGGGCAGGGATTAGACCCCTCCACTTT
NA	NA	TRBJ2-3	12	TRBV3-1	CASSPGAFTQYF	TGTGCCAGCAGCCCCGGAGCCTTTACGCAGTATTTT
NA	NA	TRBJ1-1	13	TRBV18	CASSPRVDTEAFF	TGTGCCAGCTCACCCAGGGTGGACACTGAAGCTTTCTTT
NA	TRBD2	TRBJ2-1	13	TRBV20-1	CSSLAGGPGEQFF	TGCAGTTCCTTAGCGGGGGGGCCCGGTGAGCAGTTCTTC
NA	NA	TRBJ1-2	15	TRBV4-3	CASSQGEGFNYGYTF	TGCGCCAGCAGCCAAGGGGAGGGGTTTAACTATGGCTACACCTTC
NA	NA	TRBJ2-5	13	TRBV5-1	CASSFLAPETQYF	TGCGCCAGCAGCTTCCTGGCCCCGGAGACCCAGTACTTC
NA	TRBD1	TRBJ1-5	14	TRBV6-1	CASMGQGARQPQHF	TGTGCCAGCATGGGACAGGGGGCGCGTCAGCCCCAGCATTTT
NA	NA	TRBJ1-4	14	TRBV20-1	CSASQLLGDGKLFF	TGCAGTGCTTCACAACTTCTCGGGGATGGAAAACTGTTTTTT
NA	NA	TRBJ2-7	14	TRBV6-2/TRBV6-3	CASGSSVASYEQYF	TGTGCCAGCGGATCTAGTGTTGCCTCCTACGAGCAGTACTTC
NA	NA	TRBJ2-6	15	TRBV12-3/TRBV12-4	CASSFSGNGANVLTF	TGTGCCAGCAGTTTCTCGGGGAACGGGGCCAACGTCCTGACTTTC
NA	NA	TRBJ1-1	13	TRBV6-5	CASGRLPNTEAFF	TGTGCCAGCGGGCGACTACCCAACACTGAAGCTTTCTTT
NA	TRBD2	TRBJ2-7	15	TRBV7-2	CASSSPGLAGYEQYF	TGTGCCAGCAGCTCCCCGGGACTAGCGGGATACGAGCAGTACTTC
NA	NA	TRBJ2-5	13	TRBV7-8	CASSLRARETQYF	TGTGCCAGCAGCCTCCGGGCTAGAGAGACCCAGTACTTC
few	NA	TRBJ2-4	16	TRBV6-4	CASSDTCGLGKNIQYF	TGTGCCAGCAGTGACACATGTGGGTTAGGCAAAAACATTCAGTACTTC
NA	NA	TRBJ2-3	11	TRBV20-1	CSASESDTQYF	TGCAGTGCTAGCGAGTCAGATACGCAGTATTTT
few	NA	TRBJ2-5	11	TRBV20-1	CSGAYQETQYF	TGCAGTGGAGCCTACCAAGAGACCCAGTACTTC
NA	TRBD2	TRBJ2-5	15	TRBV18	CASSPPVTSGKTQYF	TGTGCCAGCTCACCACCGGTTACTAGCGGAAAGACCCAGTACTTC
NA	NA	TRBJ1-2	11	TRBV12-3/TRBV12-4	CASRGDNGYTF	TGTGCCAGCAGAGGAGACAATGGCTACACCTTC
few	NA	TRBJ1-1	12	TRBV2	CARGGRGTEAFF	TGTGCCAGGGGCGGGCGTGGCACTGAAGCTTTCTTT
NA	NA	TRBJ2-5	12	TRBV2	CASSEGHETQYF	TGTGCCAGCAGTGAAGGGCATGAGACCCAGTACTTC
few	TRBD2	TRBJ2-3	16	TRBV7-9	CASSPPSGGMRDTQYF	TGTGCCAGCAGCCCACCCTCGGGAGGGATGAGAGATACGCAGTATTTT
NA	NA	TRBJ1-1	16	TRBV21-1	CASSKSGGAGGPEAFF	TGTGCCAGCAGCAAAAGCGGGGGGGCAGGGGGCCCTGAAGCTTTCTTT
NA	TRBD1	TRBJ1-2	13	TRBV30	CAWGTGLNYGYTF	TGTGCCTGGGGGACAGGACTAAACTATGGCTACACCTTC
few	NA	TRBJ2-4	14	TRBV29-1	CSVGDRLAKNIQYF	TGCAGCGTTGGGGACCGCTTAGCCAAAAACATTCAGTACTTC
NA	NA	TRBJ2-1	16	TRBV7-2	CASSLVGQHPNNEQFF	TGTGCCAGCAGCTTAGTCGGGCAACACCCTAACAATGAGCAGTTCTTC
few	NA	TRBJ2-3	16	TRBV7-9	CASSSQGDPGADTQYF	TGTGCCAGCAGCTCCCAAGGGGATCCGGGGGCAGATACGCAGTATTTT
NA	NA	TRBJ2-1	12	TRBV6-4	CATQGTYNEQFF	TGTGCCACCCAGGGTACCTACAATGAGCAGTTCTTC
NA	NA	TRBJ2-2	14	TRBV29-1	CSVEDVNGTGELFF	TGCAGCGTTGAAGATGTAAACGGGACCGGGGAGCTGTTTTTT
few	TRBD2	TRBJ2-7	16	TRBV4-1	CASSQDKAGGPYEQYF	TGCGCCAGCAGCCAAGATAAAGCGGGGGGGCCCTACGAGCAGTACTTC
NA	NA	TRBJ2-4	16	TRBV4-3	CASSQDNRGAKNTQYF	TGCGCCAGCAGCCAAGATAATCGGGGGGCGAAAAACACTCAGTACTTC
NA	TRBD1	TRBJ1-5	17	TRBV28	CASSWAGGFYSNQPQHF	TGTGCCAGCAGTTGGGCAGGGGGCTTCTATAGCAATCAGCCCCAGCATTTT
NA	TRBD2	TRBJ2-1	15	TRBV9	CASSRNGGGAGEQFF	TGTGCCAGCAGCCGTAATGGCGGGGGGGCTGGTGAGCAGTTCTTC
few	NA	TRBJ2-7	14	TRBV7-2	CAGSLDRGVYEQYF	TGTGCCGGCAGCTTAGACAGAGGTGTCTACGAGCAGTACTTC
NA	TRBD2	TRBJ2-1	16	TRBV7-8	CASSFQRESTYNEQFF	TGTGCCAGCAGCTTCCAGCGGGAGTCTACCTACAATGAGCAGTTCTTC
NA	NA	TRBJ2-5	15	TRBV5-1	CASGMADSGRETQYF	TGCGCCAGCGGTATGGCCGACTCGGGTAGGGAGACCCAGTACTTC
NA	NA	TRBJ2-7	11	TRBV12-3/TRBV12-4	CASAAKVEQYF	TGTGCCAGTGCAGCCAAAGTGGAACAGTACTTC
few	NA	TRBJ2-3	16	TRBV5-5	CASSLEPTVTTDTRYF	TGTGCCAGCAGCTTGGAACCTACCGTTACCACAGATACGCGGTATTTT
NA	TRBD2	TRBJ2-7	14	TRBV9	CASSGSGSVSEQYF	TGTGCCAGCAGCGGTAGCGGGAGTGTAAGCGAGCAGTACTTC
few	NA	TRBJ2-1	12	TRBV29-1	CSVRPFPNEQFF	TGCAGCGTCCGGCCCTTCCCCAATGAGCAGTTCTTC
NA	NA	TRBJ1-5	14	TRBV6-1	CASSGTWGGQPQHF	TGTGCCAGCAGTGGGACGTGGGGAGGACAGCCCCAGCATTTT
few	TRBD1	TRBJ1-2	13	TRBV6-5	CASTDRGGDGYTF	TGTGCCAGCACGGACAGGGGGGGCGATGGCTACACCTTC
NA	TRBD2	TRBJ2-5	16	TRBV28	CASSRGVAGGVETQYF	TGTGCCAGCAGTCGCGGGGTAGCGGGGGGAGTAGAGACCCAGTACTTC
NA	TRBD1	TRBJ2-7	18	TRBV6-2/TRBV6-3	CASSYSFSGQGDPYEQYF	TGTGCCAGCAGTTACTCATTTTCCGGACAGGGGGATCCCTACGAGCAGTACTTC